This T cell receptor (beta chain) came from a study of CD8 T cells in Susac syndrome. Study background: The sequenced Susac syndrome patients comprised more than 5 with active disease and roughly eight in remission. General study points: The study conceded that its TCR sequencing and HLA analysis involved relatively few individuals.

A few counts support this clonotype. No antigen is known for it. An amount of RNA that ranged from 0.5 to 1 ug was reverse transcribed with random hexamers. TCR beta CDR3 was amplified by immunoSEQ multiplex PCR. This amplification extended across 54 Vbeta and 13 Jbeta segments. Using its own MiXCR run on the immunoSEQ multiplex PCR reads, TCRdb lists one record per CDR3 protein. Of roughly 150,000 distinct CDR3 sequences in the sample, 85% to 95% were seen once. The ends lost 6 bases at V and 0 bases at J; junction bases unmatched: 1. CDR1 is SNHLY, CDR2 FYNNEI, per germline. The length of the CDR3 is 14 residues.

The chain links TRBV2 to TRBJ1-5; 8 positions agree with TRBD1. Sequencing was done on a sample of CD4+ T cells from PBMCs. The TCR sequence derives from a human donor with Susac syndrome. This chain's CDR3 is CASSGQGSNQPQHF. CDR3 nucleotide sequence: TGTGCCAGCAGCGGACAGGGTAGCAATCAGCCCCAGCATTTT.